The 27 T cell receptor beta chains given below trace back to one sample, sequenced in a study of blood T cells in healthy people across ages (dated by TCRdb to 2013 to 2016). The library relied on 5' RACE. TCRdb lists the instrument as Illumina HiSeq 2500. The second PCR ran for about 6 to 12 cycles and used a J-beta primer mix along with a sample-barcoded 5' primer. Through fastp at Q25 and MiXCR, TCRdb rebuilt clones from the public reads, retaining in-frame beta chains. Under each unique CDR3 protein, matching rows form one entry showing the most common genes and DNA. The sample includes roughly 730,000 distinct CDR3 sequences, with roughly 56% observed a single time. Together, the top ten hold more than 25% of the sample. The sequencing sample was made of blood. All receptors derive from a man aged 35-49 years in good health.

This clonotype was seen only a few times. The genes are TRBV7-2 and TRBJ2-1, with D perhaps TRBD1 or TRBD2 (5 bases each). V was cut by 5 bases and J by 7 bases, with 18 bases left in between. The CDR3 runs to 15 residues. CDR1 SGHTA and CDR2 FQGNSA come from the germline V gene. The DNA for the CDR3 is TGTGCCAGCAGCCCACCCGGGACCCGGCGAAATGAGCAGTTCTTC. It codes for CASSPPGTRRNEQFF.

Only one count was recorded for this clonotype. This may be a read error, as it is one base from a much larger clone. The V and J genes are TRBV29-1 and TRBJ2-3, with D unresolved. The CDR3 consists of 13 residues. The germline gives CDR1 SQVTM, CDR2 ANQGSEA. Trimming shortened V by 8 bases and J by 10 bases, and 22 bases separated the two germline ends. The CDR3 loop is CSPVVIRERAQYF. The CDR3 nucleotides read TGCAGCCCCGTGGTCATAAGGGAAAGGGCGCAGTATTTT.

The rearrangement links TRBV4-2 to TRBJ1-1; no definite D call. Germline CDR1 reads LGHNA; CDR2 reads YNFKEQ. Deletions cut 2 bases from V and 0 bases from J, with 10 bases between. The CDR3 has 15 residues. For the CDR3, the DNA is TGTGCCAGCAGCCAAAACGGAGGAATGAACACTGAAGCTTTCTTT. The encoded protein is CASSQNGGMNTEAFF.

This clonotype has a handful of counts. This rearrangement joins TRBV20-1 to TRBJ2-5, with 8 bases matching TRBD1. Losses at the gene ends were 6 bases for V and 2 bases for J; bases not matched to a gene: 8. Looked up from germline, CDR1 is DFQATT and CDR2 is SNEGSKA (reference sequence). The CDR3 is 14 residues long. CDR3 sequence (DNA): TGCAGTGCAAAGACAGGGGAAAGGCAAGAGACCCAGTACTTC. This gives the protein CSAKTGERQETQYF.

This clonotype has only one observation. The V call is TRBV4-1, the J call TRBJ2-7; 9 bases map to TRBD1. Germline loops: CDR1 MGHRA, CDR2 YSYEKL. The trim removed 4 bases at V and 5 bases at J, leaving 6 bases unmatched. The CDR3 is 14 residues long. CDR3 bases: TGCGCCAGCAGCCGGGACAGGGTTATTCACGAGCAGTACTTC. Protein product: CASSRDRVIHEQYF.

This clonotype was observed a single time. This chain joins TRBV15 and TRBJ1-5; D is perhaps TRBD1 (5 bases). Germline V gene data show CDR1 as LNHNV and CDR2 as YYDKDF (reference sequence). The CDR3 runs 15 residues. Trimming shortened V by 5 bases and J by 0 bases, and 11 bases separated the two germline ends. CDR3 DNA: TGTGCCACCAGCCCCCAGGGTTATAGCAATCAGCCCCAGCATTTT. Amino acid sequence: CATSPQGYSNQPQHF.

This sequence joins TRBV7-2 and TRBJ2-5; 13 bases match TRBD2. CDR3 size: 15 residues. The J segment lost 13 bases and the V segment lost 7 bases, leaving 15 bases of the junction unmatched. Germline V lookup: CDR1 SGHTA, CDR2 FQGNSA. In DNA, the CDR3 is TGTGCCAGCACCCCTGAGGGACTAGCGGGAAGGGTGTGGTACTTC. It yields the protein CASTPEGLAGRVWYF.

The CDR3 is CAISGDWRGGTGELFF. CDR3 nucleotides: TGTGCCATCAGTGGGGACTGGCGAGGGGGCACCGGGGAGCTGTTTTTT. The chain recombines TRBV10-3 with TRBJ2-2, with D perhaps assigned TRBD1 or TRBD2 (6 bases each). The CDR3 has 16 residues. Germline-derived CDR1 and CDR2 are ENHRY and SYGVKD. Trimming shortened V by 4 bases and J by 4 bases, and 16 bases separated the two germline ends.

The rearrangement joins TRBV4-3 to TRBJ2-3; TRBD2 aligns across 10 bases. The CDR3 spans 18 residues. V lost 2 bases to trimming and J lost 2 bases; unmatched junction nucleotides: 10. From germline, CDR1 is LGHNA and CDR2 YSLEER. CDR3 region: CASSQNLASGSITDTQYF. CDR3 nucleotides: TGCGCCAGCAGCCAAAATCTAGCTAGCGGGAGTATCACAGATACGCAGTATTTT.

CDR3 amino acids: CASSWDTLYTF. The CDR3 DNA is TGTGCCAGCAGTTGGGACACGCTCTACACCTTC. This chain connects TRBV12-3 or TRBV12-4 to TRBJ1-2; D might be TRBD1 (6 bases). The ends were cut back, 4 bases at V and 10 bases at J, with 10 bases in the middle. CDR3 size: 11 residues.

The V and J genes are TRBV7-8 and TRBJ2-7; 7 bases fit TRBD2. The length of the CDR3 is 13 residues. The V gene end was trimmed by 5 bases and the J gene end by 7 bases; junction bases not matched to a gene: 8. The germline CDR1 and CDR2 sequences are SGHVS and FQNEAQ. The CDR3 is CASSTLSGGEQYF. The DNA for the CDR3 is TGTGCCAGCAGCACCCTTTCGGGGGGTGAGCAGTACTTC. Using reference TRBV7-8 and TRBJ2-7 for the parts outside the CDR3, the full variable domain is GAGVSQSPRYKVAKRGQDVALRCDPISGHVSLFWYQQALGQGPEFLTYFQNEAQLDKSGLPSDRFFAERPEGSVSTLKIQRTQQEDSAVYLCASSTLSGGEQYFGPGTRLTVT.

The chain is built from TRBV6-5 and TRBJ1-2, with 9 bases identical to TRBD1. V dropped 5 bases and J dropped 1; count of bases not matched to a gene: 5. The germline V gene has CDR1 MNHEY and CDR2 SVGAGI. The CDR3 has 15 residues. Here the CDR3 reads CASSPRQGVNYGYTF. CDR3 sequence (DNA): TGTGCCAGCAGTCCACGACAGGGGGTTAACTATGGCTACACCTTC.

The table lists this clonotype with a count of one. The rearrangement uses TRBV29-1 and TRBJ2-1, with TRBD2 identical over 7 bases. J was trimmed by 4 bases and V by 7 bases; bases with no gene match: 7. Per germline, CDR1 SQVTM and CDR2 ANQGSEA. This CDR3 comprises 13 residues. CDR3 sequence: CSASTSRYNEQFF. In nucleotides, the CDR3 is TGCAGCGCATCGACTAGCAGATACAATGAGCAGTTCTTC.

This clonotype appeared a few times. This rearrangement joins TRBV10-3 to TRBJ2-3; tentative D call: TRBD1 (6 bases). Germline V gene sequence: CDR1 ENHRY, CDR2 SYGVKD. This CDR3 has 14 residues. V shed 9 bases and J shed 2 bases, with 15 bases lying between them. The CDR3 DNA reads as TGTGCCATTTCATCCAGGGGCACCACAGATACGCAGTATTTT. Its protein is CAISSRGTTDTQYF.

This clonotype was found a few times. Here the CDR3 DNA reads TGCGCCAGCAGCTCCGCCGGGTTGGATACGCAGTATTTT. Protein: CASSSAGLDTQYF. This chain links TRBV5-1 with TRBJ2-3, with no clear D. Deletions cut 3 bases from V and 6 bases from J, with 11 bases between. The CDR3 is 13 residues long. Germline CDR1 and CDR2: SGHRS and YFSETQ. The full variable domain, in which reference TRBV5-1 and TRBJ2-3 provide the parts outside the CDR3, is KAGVTQTPRYLIKTRGQQVTLSCSPISGHRSVSWYQQTPGQGLQFLFEYFSETQRNKGNFPGRFSGRQFSNSRSEMNVSTLELGDSALYLCASSSAGLDTQYFGPGTRLTVL.

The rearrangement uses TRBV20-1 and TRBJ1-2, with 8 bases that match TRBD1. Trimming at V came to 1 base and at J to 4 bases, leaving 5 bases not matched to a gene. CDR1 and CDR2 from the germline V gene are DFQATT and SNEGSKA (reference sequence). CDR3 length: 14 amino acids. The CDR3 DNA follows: TGCAGTGCTAGAGTAGGGACAGGACTCTATGGCTACACCTTC. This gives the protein CSARVGTGLYGYTF.

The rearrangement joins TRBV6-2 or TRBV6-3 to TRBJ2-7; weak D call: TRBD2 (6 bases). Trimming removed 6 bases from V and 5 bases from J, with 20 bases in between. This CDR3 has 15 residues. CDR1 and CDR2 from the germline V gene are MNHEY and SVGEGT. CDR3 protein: CASSLRRGGTNEQYF. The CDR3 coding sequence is TGTGCCAGCAGCCTCCGGAGGGGCGGGACCAACGAGCAGTACTTC.

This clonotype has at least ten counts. Here the CDR3 DNA reads TGCAGCGTTTGGACTTTAAACGACAATGAGCAGTTCTTC. Translated: CSVWTLNDNEQFF. This chain links TRBV29-1 with TRBJ2-1, with D perhaps TRBD2 (5 bases). V lost 5 bases and J 5 bases, leaving 13 bases between the germline ends. This CDR3 comprises 13 residues. The germline V gene has CDR1 SQVTM and CDR2 ANQGSEA.

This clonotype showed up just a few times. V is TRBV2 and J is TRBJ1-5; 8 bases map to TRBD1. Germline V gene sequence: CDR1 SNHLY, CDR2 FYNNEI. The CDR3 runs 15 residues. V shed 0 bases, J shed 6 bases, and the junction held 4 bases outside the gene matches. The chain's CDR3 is CASSEAQGAAQPQHF. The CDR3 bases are TGTGCCAGCAGTGAAGCGCAGGGGGCGGCTCAGCCCCAGCATTTT.

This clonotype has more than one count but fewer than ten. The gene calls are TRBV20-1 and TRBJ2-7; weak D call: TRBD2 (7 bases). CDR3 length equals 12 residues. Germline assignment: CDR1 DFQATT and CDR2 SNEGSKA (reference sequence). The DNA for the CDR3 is TGCAGCGCCTCGAGGGGGGGAGACGAGCAGTACTTC. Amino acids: CSASRGGDEQYF.

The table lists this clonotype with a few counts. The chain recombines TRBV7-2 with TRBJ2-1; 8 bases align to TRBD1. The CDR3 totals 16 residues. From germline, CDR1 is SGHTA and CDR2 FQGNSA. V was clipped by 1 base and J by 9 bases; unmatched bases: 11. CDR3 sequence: CASSLGTTGVSGEQFF. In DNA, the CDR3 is TGTGCCAGCAGCTTAGGAACGACAGGGGTGTCGGGTGAGCAGTTCTTC. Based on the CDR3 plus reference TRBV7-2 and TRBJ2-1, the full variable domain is GAGVSQSPSNKVTEKGKDVELRCDPISGHTALYWYRQSLGQGLEFLIYFQGNSAPDKSGLPSDRFSAERTGGSVSTLTIQRTQQEDSAVYLCASSLGTTGVSGEQFFGPGTRLTVL.

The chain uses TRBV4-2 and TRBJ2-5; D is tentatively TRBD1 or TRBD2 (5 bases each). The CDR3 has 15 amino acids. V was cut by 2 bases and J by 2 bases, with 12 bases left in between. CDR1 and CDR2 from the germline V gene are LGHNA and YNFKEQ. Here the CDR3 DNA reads TGTGCCAGCAGCCAACCCGGGGCAGGGCAAGAGACCCAGTACTTC. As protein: CASSQPGAGQETQYF.

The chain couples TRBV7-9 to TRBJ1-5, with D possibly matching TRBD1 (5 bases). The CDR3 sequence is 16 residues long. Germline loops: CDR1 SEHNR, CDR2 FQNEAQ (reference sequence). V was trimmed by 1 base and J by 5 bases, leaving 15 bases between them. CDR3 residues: CASSLGGLRGDQPQHF. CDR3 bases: TGTGCCAGCAGCTTAGGGGGCCTCCGTGGCGATCAGCCCCAGCATTTT.

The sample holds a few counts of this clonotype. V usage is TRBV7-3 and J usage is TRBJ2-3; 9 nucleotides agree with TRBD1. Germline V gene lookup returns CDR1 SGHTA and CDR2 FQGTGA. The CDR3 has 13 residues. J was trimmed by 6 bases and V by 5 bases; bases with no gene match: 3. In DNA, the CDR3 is TGTGCCAGCAGCACAGGGGGCAGGGATACGCAGTATTTT. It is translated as CASSTGGRDTQYF.

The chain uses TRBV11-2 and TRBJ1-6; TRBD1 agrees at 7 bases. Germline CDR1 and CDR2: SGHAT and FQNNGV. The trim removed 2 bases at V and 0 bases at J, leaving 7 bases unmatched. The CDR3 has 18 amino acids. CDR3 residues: CASSLWVTGSSYNSPLHF. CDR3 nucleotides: TGTGCCAGCAGCTTATGGGTGACAGGGAGCTCCTATAATTCACCCCTCCACTTT.

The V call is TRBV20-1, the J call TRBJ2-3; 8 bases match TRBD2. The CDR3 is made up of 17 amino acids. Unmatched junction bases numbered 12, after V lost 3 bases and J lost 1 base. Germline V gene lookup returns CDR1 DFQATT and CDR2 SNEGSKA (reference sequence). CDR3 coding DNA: TGCAGTGCTAGGGGGCTAGCGGGTCCCCACGGCACAGATACGCAGTATTTT. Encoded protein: CSARGLAGPHGTDTQYF.

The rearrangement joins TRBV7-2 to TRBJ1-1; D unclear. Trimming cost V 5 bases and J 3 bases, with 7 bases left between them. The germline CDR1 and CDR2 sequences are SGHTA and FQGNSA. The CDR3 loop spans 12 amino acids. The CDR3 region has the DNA TGTGCCAGCAGCGCCCCCTACACTGAAGCTTTCTTT. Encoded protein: CASSAPYTEAFF. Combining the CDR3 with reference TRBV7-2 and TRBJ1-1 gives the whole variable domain GAGVSQSPSNKVTEKGKDVELRCDPISGHTALYWYRQSLGQGLEFLIYFQGNSAPDKSGLPSDRFSAERTGGSVSTLTIQRTQQEDSAVYLCASSAPYTEAFFGQGTRLTVV.